The next 13 T cell receptor beta chains were all read from a single sample in a study of cytomegalovirus exposure and HLA in healthy donors. The PCR made use of 60 Vbeta and 13 Jbeta primers. Some clones are missing from TCRdb's copy, which holds only in-frame ones; the method was immunoSEQ multiplex PCR. This sample has tens of thousands of clones, with about four fifths found just once. Sequences were obtained from PBMCs. The receptors derive from a man aged 45 to 65 in good health and CMV-seropositive.

This chain connects TRBV5-4 to TRBJ2-5; 12 bases agree with TRBD2. V shed 4 bases, J shed 5 bases, and the junction held 12 bases outside the gene matches. The V gene's germline CDR1 is SGHNT and CDR2 YYREEE (reference sequence). The CDR3 runs 17 residues. The CDR3 reads CASSPLAGGPLIETQYF. CDR3 DNA sequence: TGTGCCAGCAGCCCCCTAGCGGGAGGGCCGTTGATCGAGACCCAGTACTTC.

Only one count was recorded for this clone. The CDR3 spells CASSSTGFGSNQPQHF. The DNA for the CDR3 is TGTGCCAGCAGTTCCACAGGGTTCGGTAGCAATCAGCCCCAGCATTTT. V gene TRBV27 combines with J gene TRBJ1-5; maybe TRBD1 (6 bases). Germline lookup yields CDR1 MNHEY and CDR2 SMNVEV (reference sequence). CDR3 length: 16 residues. The germline V and J ends were trimmed by 4 bases and 0 bases, with 13 bases remaining between them.

This clone occurred a few times. The gene calls are TRBV19 and TRBJ1-2, with a tentative D call TRBD1 (6 bases). The CDR3 totals 13 residues. The germline V gene has CDR1 LNHDA and CDR2 SQIVND (reference sequence). The V end was cut by 7 bases, the J end by 6 bases, with 15 bases between. The CDR3 nucleotides read TGTGCCAGTACGGCAGAGCCAGGGGATGGCTACACCTTC. It is translated as CASTAEPGDGYTF.

The chain combines TRBV5-1 with TRBJ1-6; D remains ambiguous. Trimming left V 5 bases short and J 5 bases short, with 11 bases between. The CDR3 contains 14 residues. The germline V gene has CDR1 SGHRS and CDR2 YFSETQ. The CDR3 DNA sequence: TGCGCCAGCAGGCCCTTTCGGGATAATTCACCCCTCCACTTT. Translating gives CASRPFRDNSPLHF.

The table lists this clone with a count of one. V and J are TRBV5-1 and TRBJ1-2; 8 positions match TRBD1. CDR1 SGHRS and CDR2 YFSETQ come from the germline V gene. This CDR3 comprises 14 residues. J was trimmed by 2 bases and V by 5 bases; bases with no gene match: 5. CDR3 region: CASRPDRGNYGYTF. The CDR3, as DNA: TGCGCCAGCAGACCTGACAGGGGAAACTATGGCTACACCTTC.

The chain uses TRBV10-3 and TRBJ2-1; 11 bases are a match to TRBD2. This CDR3 comprises 15 residues. The V gene end was trimmed by 6 bases and the J gene end by 7 bases; junction bases not matched to a gene: 8. Germline V gene sequence: CDR1 ENHRY, CDR2 SYGVKD. The DNA of the CDR3 is TGTGCCATCAGGCCTAGCGGGAGGTCTGAAAATGAGCAGTTCTTC. This codes for CAIRPSGRSENEQFF.

V gene TRBV27 combines with J gene TRBJ2-1; 12 bases are a match to TRBD2. V was pared by 2 bases and J by 3 bases, with 8 bases of the junction left unmatched. The CDR3 length is 18 residues. CDR1 MNHEY and CDR2 SMNVEV come from the germline V gene (reference sequence). The CDR3 DNA reads as TGTGCCAGCAGTTTAGGGCGACTAGCGGGAGACCGCTACAATGAGCAGTTCTTC. Its protein is CASSLGRLAGDRYNEQFF.

The rearrangement links TRBV20-1 to TRBJ2-5, with D unresolved. CDR1 is DFQATT and CDR2 is SNEGSKA in the germline V gene (reference sequence). Trimming shortened V by 5 bases and J by 0 bases, and 4 bases separated the two germline ends. The CDR3 consists of 11 residues. The CDR3 coding sequence is TGCAGTGCTCTGTACCAAGAGACCCAGTACTTC. Residues: CSALYQETQYF.

The V gene is TRBV6-4, the J gene TRBJ2-2, with 7 nucleotides matching TRBD2. With 0 bases clipped from V and 1 base from J, the junction kept 8 bases outside the gene matches. The germline V gene has CDR1 MRHNA and CDR2 SNTAGT. The CDR3 totals 18 residues. CDR3 sequence: CASSDSGLAVLNTGELFF. The CDR3, as DNA: TGTGCCAGCAGTGACTCGGGCCTAGCGGTTTTGAACACCGGGGAGCTGTTTTTT.

The sample holds one count of this clone. The chain joins TRBV19 to TRBJ2-1, with D perhaps TRBD1 (6 bases). This CDR3 spans 16 amino acids. V lost 9 bases, J lost 4 bases, and 22 bases lay in between. Germline assignment: CDR1 LNHDA and CDR2 SQIVND (reference sequence). CDR3 in DNA: TGTGCCAGCGCTAGAGGGGGTGCCCCCCGTTACAATGAGCAGTTCTTC. Its translation: CASARGGAPRYNEQFF.

This clone was recorded a few times. The chain links TRBV5-8 to TRBJ1-5; D is perhaps TRBD1 (5 bases). CDR3 length equals 17 residues. Germline V CDR1 and CDR2: SGHTS, YDEGEE. The ends were cut back, 0 bases at V and 5 bases at J, with 18 bases in the middle. The CDR3 loop is CASSLGGWAGSHQPQHF. DNA of the CDR3: TGTGCCAGCAGCTTGGGGGGATGGGCAGGGTCGCATCAGCCCCAGCATTTT.

The rearrangement links TRBV19 to TRBJ2-5; D not resolved. Trimming left V 4 bases short and J 2 bases short, with 8 bases between. Germline V gene sequence: CDR1 LNHDA, CDR2 SQIVND (reference sequence). The CDR3 is made up of 13 amino acids. The CDR3 loop reads CASSTEWQETQYF. The CDR3 DNA reads as TGTGCCAGTAGTACTGAGTGGCAAGAGACCCAGTACTTC. Full variable domain (missing parts from reference TRBV19 and TRBJ2-5): DGGITQSPKYLFRKEGQNVTLSCEQNLNHDAMYWYRQDPGQGLRLIYYSQIVNDFQKGDIAEGYSVSREKKESFPLTVTSAQKNPTAFYLCASSTEWQETQYFGPGTRLLVL.

J is TRBJ1-6 and V is TRBV9; D unclear. This CDR3 has 13 residues. Germline assignment: CDR1 SGDLS and CDR2 YYNGEE. The V end was cut by 1 base, the J end by 10 bases, with 9 bases between. The CDR3 reads CASSVSSQSPLHF. The CDR3 DNA reads TGTGCCAGCAGCGTATCCAGTCAATCACCCCTCCACTTT.